This T cell receptor beta chain was identified during a study of T cell repertoires in cytomegalovirus infection. Overall study context: An indication of both CMV infection and matching HLA type came from public TCR beta signatures. Study outcomes and limitations: Summed public TCR beta family frequency identified CMV carriers bearing the relevant HLA.

The CDR3 is 14 amino acids. The V end was cut by 5 bases, the J end by 4 bases, with 15 bases between. Germline CDR1 is SQVTM and CDR2 is ANQGSEA. TCRdb processed the reads anew with MiXCR; each CDR3 protein has one entry. The data show around 550,000 distinct CDR3 sequences, with around 27% seen just once and approximately 13% held by the top ten. For this clonotype: Its cognate antigen is unknown.

The sequencing input was PBMCs. The chain recombines TRBV29-1 with TRBJ1-5, with D unresolved. The clonotype originates from a human donor in good health (CMV status not recorded). Some clones in this sample may be carry-over from other donors' samples. The CDR3 nucleotides are TGCAGCGTTAGGGTTTCTGATCTTAATCAGCCCCAGCATTTT. This codes for CSVRVSDLNQPQHF.